This TCR beta chain was obtained from a study of blood T cell repertoires in COVID-19. The CDR3 extends over 19 amino acids. The germline V gene encodes CDR1 MNHEY and CDR2 SMNVEV (reference sequence). Trimming removed 4 bases from V and 0 bases from J; junction bases left unmatched: 9. This table comes from immunoSEQ multiplex PCR, and its TCRdb copy is limited to in-frame clones, with some not included. The sample has roughly 180,000 clones; around four fifths are singletons. Sequences were obtained from PBMCs or T cells enriched from blood (not recorded which). The origin of this receptor is a woman aged 45-59 years in a cohort exposed to, infected with or recovered from COVID-19 (not recorded which). The chain links TRBV27 to TRBJ2-1; 13 nucleotides line up with TRBD2. Here the CDR3 reads CASSSEGLAGISSYNEQFF. The CDR3 nucleotides read TGTGCCAGCAGTTCCGAGGGACTAGCGGGAATAAGCTCCTACAATGAGCAGTTCTTC.